The clone carrying this T cell receptor (beta chain) appeared a few times. The antigen is not known. Time point of the sample: week 23, last vaccination. Every vaccine dose comprised 300 ug of mutant IDH1 20-mer peptide plus topical imiquimod. Here immunoSEQ multiplex PCR was the method, and the copy in TCRdb shows in-frame clones only, minus some. The sample contains 52,000 or so clones, about 81% of which appear only once. This sample was included in a study of a mutant IDH1 vaccine in newly diagnosed glioma. This CDR3 is built from 16 residues. Trimming stripped 4 bases from V and 4 bases from J, with 17 bases between. Germline V lookup: CDR1 SGHVS, CDR2 FNYEAQ.

This sequence joins TRBV7-6 and TRBJ1-5, with D maybe TRBD1 (5 bases). Sequenced here: PBMCs, sampled from a glioma patient whose treatment included an IDH1 peptide vaccine. The sequence derives from a woman in her thirties or forties with glioma. Some clones in this sample may be carry-over from other donors' samples. The CDR3 region has the DNA TGTGCCAGCAGCTCCACTGTAGGGGTCGCGAATCAGCCCCAGCATTTT. Translating it yields CASSSTVGVANQPQHF.